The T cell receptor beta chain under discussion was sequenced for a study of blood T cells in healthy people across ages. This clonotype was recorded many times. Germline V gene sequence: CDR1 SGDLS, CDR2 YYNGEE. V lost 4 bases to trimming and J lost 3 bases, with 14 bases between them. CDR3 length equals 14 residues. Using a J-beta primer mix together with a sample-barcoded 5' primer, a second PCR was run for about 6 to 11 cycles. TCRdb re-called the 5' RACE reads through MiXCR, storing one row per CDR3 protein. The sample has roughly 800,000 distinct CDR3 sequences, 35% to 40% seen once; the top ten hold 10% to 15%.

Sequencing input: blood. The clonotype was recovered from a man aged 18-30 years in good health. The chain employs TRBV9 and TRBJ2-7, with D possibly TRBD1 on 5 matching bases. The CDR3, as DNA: TGTGCCAGCAGCCCCCACAGGACCTTCTACGAGCAGTACTTC. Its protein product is CASSPHRTFYEQYF.